Each of the 32 T cell receptor beta chains below was sequenced from the same sample in a study of blood T cell repertoires in COVID-19. The method was immunoSEQ multiplex PCR; TCRdb's version includes in-frame clones alone and lacks a portion of them. The table lists roughly 150,000 clones, about 92% of them singletons. The sample comprised peripheral blood. These receptors originate from a man aged 55 to 70 with active or convalescent COVID-19.

The chain uses TRBV2 and TRBJ1-2; unclear D gene. The CDR3 is 14 amino acids. Between the trimmed V and J ends, which lost 7 bases and 3 bases, there was a span of 15 bases. Germline V gives CDR1 SNHLY, CDR2 FYNNEI. The CDR3 DNA reads TGTGCCAGCACCAAAGACGAACGGGACTATGGCTACACCTTC. The encoded protein is CASTKDERDYGYTF.

This chain joins TRBV7-2 and TRBJ2-7, with 7 positions matching TRBD2. This CDR3 is 17 amino acids long. The germline V gene encodes CDR1 SGHTA and CDR2 FQGNSA. V shed 1 base, J shed 1 base, and the junction held 10 bases outside the gene matches. For the CDR3, the DNA is TGTGCCAGCAGCTTAGTGCCGTCGGGACTACTTTCCTACGAGCAGTACTTC. It codes for CASSLVPSGLLSYEQYF. Full variable domain (missing parts from reference TRBV7-2 and TRBJ2-7): GAGVSQSPSNKVTEKGKDVELRCDPISGHTALYWYRQSLGQGLEFLIYFQGNSAPDKSGLPSDRFSAERTGGSVSTLTIQRTQQEDSAVYLCASSLVPSGLLSYEQYFGPGTRLTVT.

This clone showed up just once. The rearrangement joins TRBV14 to TRBJ1-4, with 9 bases matching TRBD1. Germline lookup yields CDR1 SGHDN and CDR2 FVKESK. The CDR3 sequence is 16 residues long. The V gene end was trimmed by 1 base and the J gene end by 6 bases; junction bases not matched to a gene: 6. The CDR3 region is CASSQAPGQGYEKLFF. The CDR3 bases are TGTGCCAGCAGCCAAGCCCCGGGACAGGGCTATGAAAAACTGTTTTTT.

The V gene is TRBV2, the J gene TRBJ1-2, with 10 bases fitting TRBD1. Germline V gene sequence: CDR1 SNHLY, CDR2 FYNNEI. J lost 3 bases, V lost 7 bases, and 5 bases had no gene match. This CDR3 has 14 amino acids. As DNA, the CDR3 is TGTGCCAGCACTCGACAGGGGGCGCACTATGGCTACACCTTC. Its protein is CASTRQGAHYGYTF.

The CDR3 DNA reads as TGTGCCAGCACCATGGTAACTAGCGGGAGCCACACCGGGGAGCTGTTTTTT. Translation gives CASTMVTSGSHTGELFF. This chain joins TRBV2 and TRBJ2-2, with TRBD2 matching over 11 bases. The germline V gene has CDR1 SNHLY and CDR2 FYNNEI. The CDR3 is 17 residues long. Germline trimming cut 7 bases from V and 3 bases from J; bases unmatched to any gene: 10.

This chain connects TRBV30 to TRBJ2-2; TRBD2 might be the D (5 bases). V lost 3 bases, J lost 2 bases, and 10 bases lay in between. Germline lookup yields CDR1 GTSNPN and CDR2 SVGIG (reference sequence). This CDR3 comprises 14 residues. The CDR3, as DNA: TGTGCCTGGAGACCGACGGGAAACACCGGGGAGCTGTTTTTT. It encodes CAWRPTGNTGELFF.

This sequence joins TRBV6-5 and TRBJ1-4, with D possibly TRBD1 on 5 matching bases. Looked up from germline, CDR1 is MNHEY and CDR2 is SVGAGI. Trimming took off 2 bases at V and 3 bases at J, with 13 bases between the two ends. The CDR3 is 16 amino acids. CDR3 sequence (DNA): TGTGCCAGCAGTTACCAGACGACAGTATCTAATGAAAAACTGTTTTTT. Translation: CASSYQTTVSNEKLFF.

The chain combines TRBV6-5 with TRBJ1-5; 9 bases align to TRBD1. The junction had 12 bases not matched to a gene; V was cut back by 10 bases and J by 5 bases. Germline V gene lookup returns CDR1 MNHEY and CDR2 SVGAGI. The length of the CDR3 is 15 residues. The CDR3 sequence: CAIARQGEVDQPQHF. As DNA, the CDR3 is TGTGCCATCGCGAGACAGGGGGAGGTCGATCAGCCCCAGCATTTT.

The chain recombines TRBV7-9 with TRBJ2-7, with 7 bases aligning to TRBD1. The CDR3 contains 14 residues. CDR1 SEHNR and CDR2 FQNEAQ come from the germline V gene (reference sequence). Trimming took 2 bases from V and 5 from J; bases not matched to a gene: 6. CDR3 in amino acids: CASSLIDRDHEQYF. DNA of the CDR3: TGTGCCAGCAGCTTAATCGACAGGGACCACGAGCAGTACTTC.

Turning to this clone: This same CDR3 is encoded by further DNA sequences in the sample. The chain uses TRBV7-9 and TRBJ1-2, with D possibly TRBD1 on 5 matching bases. The length of the CDR3 is 13 residues. Germline CDR1 SEHNR, CDR2 FQNEAQ (reference sequence). Trimming removed 4 bases at V and 5 bases at J, with 11 bases between. In DNA, the CDR3 is TGTGCCAGCAGCTCAGACAGTCTGTATGGCTACACCTTC. Its protein product is CASSSDSLYGYTF.

CDR3 sequence: CASSTTPGSSYNEQFF. CDR3 DNA sequence: TGTGCCAGCAGTACCACCCCGGGTAGCTCCTACAATGAGCAGTTCTTC. The rearrangement links TRBV28 to TRBJ2-1; D gene ambiguous. The CDR3 runs to 16 residues. V was trimmed by 5 bases and J by 0 bases, leaving 14 bases between them. Germline lookup yields CDR1 MDHEN and CDR2 SYDVKM.

In this sample, this clone turned up once. The chain employs TRBV2 and TRBJ2-1; 8 nucleotides agree with TRBD2. CDR1 and CDR2 (germline): SNHLY, FYNNEI. The CDR3 is 15 residues long. V dropped 1 base and J dropped 2; count of bases not matched to a gene: 1. This CDR3 is CASSEVSGTYNEQFF. The CDR3, as DNA: TGTGCCAGCAGTGAAGTTAGCGGGACCTACAATGAGCAGTTCTTC.

V is TRBV5-1 and J is TRBJ1-2; 7 bases agree with TRBD1. The junction had 5 bases not matched to a gene; V was cut back by 4 bases and J by 8 bases. Germline V gives CDR1 SGHRS, CDR2 YFSETQ. This CDR3 region has 12 residues. The CDR3 DNA is TGCGCCAGCAGCACAGGGGTTTTCGGCTACACCTTC. Translating gives CASSTGVFGYTF.

The rearrangement uses TRBV7-8 and TRBJ1-2; TRBD1 agrees at 9 bases. Germline CDR1 is SGHVS and CDR2 is FQNEAQ. Losses at the gene ends were 8 bases for V and 7 bases for J; bases not matched to a gene: 11. This CDR3 spans 14 amino acids. The CDR3 DNA reads TGTGCCAGCGAAAAGGGACAGGGAGATCGTGGCTACACCTTC. This encodes CASEKGQGDRGYTF.

The V and J genes are TRBV27 and TRBJ2-3; TRBD2 aligns across 13 bases. Germline CDR1 is MNHEY and CDR2 is SMNVEV (reference sequence). The CDR3 has 17 residues. Trimming at V came to 4 bases and at J to 0 bases, leaving 4 bases not matched to a gene. Here the CDR3 reads CASSSLGLAGSTDTQYF. As DNA, the CDR3 is TGTGCCAGCAGTTCCCTGGGACTAGCGGGGAGCACAGATACGCAGTATTTT.

V gene TRBV5-1 combines with J gene TRBJ1-2, with 9 bases lining up with TRBD1. This CDR3 is 15 amino acids long. After removal of 4 bases from V and 5 bases from J, the junction contained 9 bases not matched to a gene. Germline V gene data show CDR1 as SGHRS and CDR2 as YFSETQ. CDR3 DNA sequence: TGCGCCAGCAGCCCGGGGACAGGGCCTATTTATGGCTACACCTTC. Translated: CASSPGTGPIYGYTF. Full variable domain (rest looked up from reference TRBV5-1 and TRBJ1-2): KAGVTQTPRYLIKTRGQQVTLSCSPISGHRSVSWYQQTPGQGLQFLFEYFSETQRNKGNFPGRFSGRQFSNSRSEMNVSTLELGDSALYLCASSPGTGPIYGYTFGSGTRLTVV.

The V gene is TRBV9, the J gene TRBJ2-2; no clear D. The CDR3 spans 15 residues. V was clipped by 0 bases and J by 2 bases, with 8 bases between them. CDR1 is SGDLS, CDR2 YYNGEE, per germline. The CDR3 bases are TGTGCCAGCAGCGTAGCGACTCCCAACACCGGGGAGCTGTTTTTT. This gives the protein CASSVATPNTGELFF.

The chain joins TRBV11-2 to TRBJ1-1; D may be TRBD1 (6 bases). Between the trimmed V and J ends, which lost 3 bases and 3 bases, there was a span of 8 bases. CDR1 and CDR2 from the germline V gene are SGHAT and FQNNGV. The CDR3 sequence is 13 residues long. The CDR3: CASSFRTDTEAFF. The CDR3 DNA reads as TGTGCCAGCAGCTTTAGGACAGACACTGAAGCTTTCTTT.

This chain joins TRBV2 and TRBJ1-4; D is perhaps TRBD1 (5 bases). Trimming removed 3 bases from V and 4 bases from J, with 12 bases in between. This CDR3 is built from 15 residues. The germline gives CDR1 SNHLY, CDR2 FYNNEI. In nucleotides, the CDR3 is TGTGCCAGCAGTGACCCGCAGGGATTTAATGAAAAACTGTTTTTT. Translating it yields CASSDPQGFNEKLFF.

The genes are TRBV15 and TRBJ1-4; D gene unclear. Germline values: CDR1 LNHNV, CDR2 YYDKDF (reference sequence). The V and J ends lost 2 bases and 4 bases respectively, with 20 bases between them. There are 18 residues in the CDR3. The CDR3, as DNA: TGTGCCACCAGCAGACCAGATCGTGGAGGCCCAGTTAATGAAAAACTGTTTTTT. It translates to CATSRPDRGGPVNEKLFF.

Remarks on this clone: Other DNA sequences in the same sample also yield this CDR3. The genes are TRBV18 and TRBJ2-7, with TRBD1 matching 8 bases. The CDR3 sequence is 14 residues long. The V and J ends lost 6 bases and 2 bases, in that order; junction bases with no gene match: 6. Germline loops: CDR1 KGHSH, CDR2 LQKENI. CDR3 in amino acids: CASSPDRVTYEQYF. The DNA of the CDR3 is TGTGCCAGCTCCCCGGACAGGGTGACCTACGAGCAGTACTTC.

The chain has TRBV5-1 and TRBJ2-2; 8 bases line up with TRBD1. With V trimmed by 1 base and J by 1 base, 6 bases remained unmatched. The CDR3 has 17 residues. Germline V gives CDR1 SGHRS, CDR2 YFSETQ. This CDR3 reads CASSLSGTGQNTGELFF. The CDR3 region has the DNA TGCGCCAGCAGCTTGTCCGGGACAGGACAGAACACCGGGGAGCTGTTTTTT.

V usage is TRBV5-1 and J usage is TRBJ2-3, with D possibly TRBD1 on 5 matching bases. Germline values: CDR1 SGHRS, CDR2 YFSETQ. V was clipped by 0 bases and J by 2 bases, with 16 bases between them. The CDR3 sequence is 17 residues long. As DNA, the CDR3 is TGCGCCAGCAGCTTGGGAGTCTCTGGGGCGGTCACAGATACGCAGTATTTT. Amino acids: CASSLGVSGAVTDTQYF.

This chain uses TRBV3-1 (or the pseudogene TRBV3-2) with TRBJ2-1; D is perhaps TRBD2 (5 bases). CDR1 is LGHDT, CDR2 YNNKEL, per germline (reference sequence). CDR3 length: 12 amino acids. Trimming shortened V by 4 bases and J by 8 bases, and 9 bases separated the two germline ends. CDR3 residues: CASSRGVDEQFF. The CDR3 coding sequence is TGTGCCAGCAGCCGGGGAGTCGATGAGCAGTTCTTC.

In its sample, this clone was seen once. The sample contains more than one DNA sequence encoding this CDR3. The chain employs TRBV5-4 and TRBJ2-6, with a tentative D call TRBD1 (5 bases). The CDR3 is made up of 15 amino acids. The ends were cut back, 0 bases at V and 1 base at J, with 5 bases in the middle. The germline CDR1 and CDR2 sequences are SGHNT and YYREEE (reference sequence). The CDR3 loop is CASSLAGSGANVLTF. Written as DNA, the CDR3 is TGTGCCAGCAGCTTGGCAGGGTCTGGGGCCAACGTCCTGACTTTC. The complete variable domain, with remaining parts taken from reference TRBV5-4 and TRBJ2-6, reads ETGVTQSPTHLIKTRGQQVTLRCSSQSGHNTVSWYQQALGQGPQFIFQYYREEENGRGNFPPRFSGLQFPNYSSELNVNALELDDSALYLCASSLAGSGANVLTFGAGSRLTVL.

The CDR3 spells CASSPGTGGWDGYTF. In DNA, the CDR3 is TGCGCCAGCAGCCCAGGGACAGGGGGCTGGGATGGCTACACCTTC. The V gene is TRBV5-1, the J gene TRBJ1-2; 12 positions match TRBD1. The germline CDR1 and CDR2 sequences are SGHRS and YFSETQ. Trimming removed 4 bases from V and 6 bases from J; junction bases left unmatched: 7. The CDR3 has 15 residues.

In nucleotides, the CDR3 is TGTGCCAGCCGGGGAGGGCCGTCAGCCTACAATGAGCAGTTCTTC. This gives the protein CASRGGPSAYNEQFF. This sequence joins TRBV11-1 and TRBJ2-1; the match to TRBD2 covers 7 bases. Germline lookup yields CDR1 SGHAT and CDR2 FQDESV (reference sequence). The CDR3 extends over 15 amino acids. V was pared by 8 bases and J by 2 bases, with 9 bases of the junction left unmatched. Drawing the rest from reference TRBV11-1 and TRBJ2-1, the complete variable domain is EAEVAQSPRYKITEKSQAVAFWCDPISGHATLYWYRQILGQGPELLVQFQDESVVDDSQLPKDRFSAERLKGVDSTLKIQPAELGDSAMYLCASRGGPSAYNEQFFGPGTRLTVL.

J is TRBJ2-1 and V is TRBV4-2, with 7 bases that match TRBD2. Germline V gives CDR1 LGHNA, CDR2 YNFKEQ. V shed 4 bases, J shed 5 bases, and the junction held 11 bases outside the gene matches. The CDR3 contains 16 residues. The DNA of the CDR3 is TGTGCCAGCAGCCCGTGGGGGGGGAACCAGAACAATGAGCAGTTCTTC. Amino acids: CASSPWGGNQNNEQFF.

V and J are TRBV5-1 and TRBJ2-1; D call uncertain. Trimming stripped 0 bases from V and 8 bases from J, with 6 bases between. CDR1 and CDR2 (germline): SGHRS, YFSETQ. The CDR3 has 12 residues. The CDR3 is CASSLASYEQFF. CDR3 nucleotides: TGCGCCAGCAGCTTGGCGTCGTATGAGCAGTTCTTC.

V and J are TRBV5-1 and TRBJ2-5, with D unclear. CDR1 is SGHRS and CDR2 is YFSETQ in the germline V gene. Trimming cost V 0 bases and J 1 base, with 10 bases left between them. The length of the CDR3 is 15 residues. The CDR3 protein is CASSLGFGTQETQYF. CDR3 bases: TGCGCCAGCAGCTTGGGCTTTGGCACCCAAGAGACCCAGTACTTC.

The chain is built from TRBV4-1 and TRBJ1-1; no reliable D call. V gave up 0 bases and J gave up 7 bases, with 6 bases separating them. This CDR3 contains 12 residues. Germline values: CDR1 MGHRA, CDR2 YSYEKL. The CDR3 loop is CASSQEGFEAFF. The CDR3 DNA reads as TGCGCCAGCAGCCAAGAGGGCTTTGAAGCTTTCTTT.

This chain joins TRBV2 and TRBJ2-1; D remains unclear. The CDR3 consists of 12 residues. Between the trimmed V and J ends, which lost 7 bases and 7 bases, there was a span of 11 bases. CDR1 is SNHLY, CDR2 FYNNEI, per germline. The CDR3 sequence is CASTLNQNEQFF. Here the CDR3 DNA reads TGTGCCAGCACCCTTAATCAGAATGAGCAGTTCTTC.